The 32 T cell receptor beta chains given below trace back to one sample, sequenced in a study of shared clonotypes between healthy human individuals. Profiling relied on immunoSEQ multiplex PCR, and the TCRdb table lists in-frame clones only, not all of them. The repertoire holds 2 million to 2.5 million clones, with 80% to 95% as singletons. The sequenced sample consisted of naive CD4+ T cells from PBMCs. Subset specified: CD45RA+ positively selected. Receptor source: a man aged 18-30 years in good health. Some clones in this sample may be carry-over from other donors' samples.

V gene TRBV6-1 combines with J gene TRBJ2-7; the D gene could be TRBD1 or TRBD2 (5 bases each). V was clipped by 7 bases and J by 3 bases, with 16 bases between them. The CDR3 is 14 residues long. Germline loops: CDR1 MNHNS, CDR2 SASEGT. The CDR3 loop reads CASTFGAPLYEQYF. The CDR3 DNA sequence: TGTGCCAGCACCTTCGGGGCGCCCCTCTACGAGCAGTACTTC.

The chain carries TRBV4-3 and TRBJ2-3; D possibly uses TRBD1 or TRBD2 (5 bases each). This CDR3 is built from 13 residues. The germline V gene has CDR1 LGHNA and CDR2 YSLEER. Trimming took 4 bases from V and 4 from J, leaving 9 bases between them. The chain's CDR3 is CASSPGRADTQYF. DNA for the CDR3: TGCGCCAGCAGCCCAGGGAGAGCAGATACGCAGTATTTT.

The chain employs TRBV29-1 and TRBJ2-1; no clear D gene. The germline V gene encodes CDR1 SQVTM and CDR2 ANQGSEA. V lost 4 bases and J lost 2, with 12 bases in between. This CDR3 contains 14 residues. The CDR3 nucleotides read TGCAGCGTTGTAGGGTGGGGTGCCTACAATGAGCAGTTCTTC. This translates into CSVVGWGAYNEQFF.

Details on this clone: The junction departs from germline at one end; a sequencing error may be responsible. The chain links TRBV9 to TRBJ2-7; TRBD2 agrees at 9 bases. Germline V gene data show CDR1 as SGDLS and CDR2 as YYNGEE. This CDR3 contains 16 residues. CDR3 loop: CANSVEAGGLTYEQYF. The CDR3 coding sequence is TGTGCCAACAGCGTAGAAGCGGGAGGCCTAACCTACGAGCAGTACTTC.

The gene calls are TRBV7-3 and TRBJ2-5; 8 bases are a match to TRBD1. The germline V gene encodes CDR1 SGHTA and CDR2 FQGTGA. V gave up 4 bases and J gave up 5 bases; unmatched junction bases: 3. CDR3 size: 13 residues. The CDR3 loop is CASSSGGAETQYF. In DNA, the CDR3 is TGTGCCAGCAGCTCAGGGGGCGCGGAGACCCAGTACTTC. Based on the CDR3 plus reference TRBV7-3 and TRBJ2-5, the full variable domain is GAGVSQTPSNKVTEKGKYVELRCDPISGHTALYWYRQSLGQGPEFLIYFQGTGAADDSGLPNDRFFAVRPEGSVSTLKIQRTERGDSAVYLCASSSGGAETQYFGPGTRLLVL.

The genes are TRBV28 and TRBJ1-1; D not resolved. The CDR3 is 14 residues long. Trimming pared 3 bases from V and 3 bases from J, leaving 11 bases between. The germline CDR1 and CDR2 sequences are MDHEN and SYDVKM. The CDR3 region has the DNA TGTGCCAGCAGTTTTTACGAGCCGTACACTGAAGCTTTCTTT. This gives the protein CASSFYEPYTEAFF.

The V gene is TRBV19, the J gene TRBJ2-2; TRBD1 might be the D (6 bases). Trimming took off 3 bases at V and 4 bases at J, with 12 bases between the two ends. Germline CDR1 is LNHDA and CDR2 is SQIVND (reference sequence). The CDR3 runs 15 residues. This CDR3 reads CASSMTGSVTGELFF. CDR3 DNA sequence: TGTGCCAGTAGTATGACAGGATCGGTCACCGGGGAGCTGTTTTTT.

J is TRBJ2-1 and V is TRBV18, with D perhaps matching TRBD2 (6 bases). The V gene's germline CDR1 is KGHSH and CDR2 LQKENI. There are 16 residues in the CDR3. Trimming cost V 4 bases and J 3 bases, with 16 bases left between them. The CDR3 DNA is TGTGCCAGCTCACAGACCGCCGGGACTTTCTACAATGAGCAGTTCTTC. It is translated as CASSQTAGTFYNEQFF.

A remark on this clone: Additional DNA sequences in this sample encode the identical CDR3. DNA for the CDR3: TGCAGCGTCGAGACGGACAGGCAAGAGACCCAGTACTTC. Translation: CSVETDRQETQYF. This chain links TRBV29-1 with TRBJ2-5; 7 nucleotides agree with TRBD1. V shed 6 bases and J 2 bases; nucleotides not matched to a gene: 6. This CDR3 region has 13 residues. Germline V gene data show CDR1 as SQVTM and CDR2 as ANQGSEA.

The CDR3 DNA sequence: TGTGCCAGCAGCTCAAGTGGGACCGGAAACACCATATATTTT. Amino acids: CASSSSGTGNTIYF. The V call is TRBV7-2, the J call TRBJ1-3; D is perhaps TRBD1 (5 bases). V lost 4 bases and J 4 bases, leaving 11 bases between the germline ends. The germline V gene encodes CDR1 SGHTA and CDR2 FQGNSA. The CDR3 totals 14 residues.

V is TRBV20-1 and J is TRBJ2-1; D not certain. V gave up 2 bases and J gave up 12 bases, with 11 bases separating them. This CDR3 is built from 11 residues. From germline, CDR1 is DFQATT and CDR2 SNEGSKA (reference sequence). For the CDR3, the DNA is TGCAGTGCTAGATACGCTGAGGCGCAGTTCTTC. It yields the protein CSARYAEAQFF.

V and J are TRBV7-2 and TRBJ2-7, with TRBD2 matching 8 bases. Per the germline V gene, CDR1 is SGHTA and CDR2 is FQGNSA. The ends lost 1 base at V and 6 bases at J; junction bases unmatched: 8. CDR3 length equals 15 residues. CDR3 protein: CASSLVTSGRLEQYF. In DNA form, the CDR3 reads TGTGCCAGCAGCTTAGTAACTAGCGGTCGCCTCGAGCAGTACTTC.

The CDR3 DNA reads TGTGCCAGCAGTGAGCCTCCTTTTTACCACGAGCAGTACTTC. This sequence encodes CASSEPPFYHEQYF. The chain links TRBV6-1 to TRBJ2-7; D remains ambiguous. V was cut by 3 bases and J by 5 bases, with 14 bases left in between. Germline V gene lookup returns CDR1 MNHNS and CDR2 SASEGT. The CDR3 has 14 amino acids.

The V gene is TRBV6-6, the J gene TRBJ1-2, with no clear D. This CDR3 has 13 residues. V was cut by 2 bases and J by 4 bases, with 8 bases left in between. The V gene's germline CDR1 is MNHNY and CDR2 SVGAGI (reference sequence). CDR3 nucleotides: TGTGCCAGCAGTTACGAACAGTCCTATGGCTACACCTTC. Its translation is CASSYEQSYGYTF.

This chain joins TRBV28 and TRBJ1-2; the D gene is possibly TRBD1 (5 bases). This CDR3 is 14 amino acids long. V was shortened by 4 bases and J by 0 bases, with 9 bases between the two germline ends. Per the germline V gene, CDR1 is MDHEN and CDR2 is SYDVKM. This chain's CDR3 is CASSWPGSNYGYTF. CDR3 DNA: TGTGCCAGCAGTTGGCCAGGGTCTAACTATGGCTACACCTTC.

This sequence joins TRBV6-1 and TRBJ1-2; possibly TRBD1 for D (5 bases). With 4 bases removed from V and 2 bases from J, the gap between germline ends came to 17 bases. CDR3 length equals 16 residues. Germline CDR1 and CDR2: MNHNS and SASEGT. The CDR3 DNA sequence: TGTGCCAGCAGTGTTGCTGGGGGAAGAATCAACTATGGCTACACCTTC. It translates to CASSVAGGRINYGYTF.

The chain combines TRBV7-2 with TRBJ2-5; tentative D call: TRBD1 (5 bases). V lost 4 bases and J 5 bases, leaving 17 bases between the germline ends. This CDR3 has 15 amino acids. The germline V gene encodes CDR1 SGHTA and CDR2 FQGNSA. In DNA, the CDR3 is TGTGCCAGCAGCTACCGCCCAGGGCTCTGGGAGACCCAGTACTTC. It codes for CASSYRPGLWETQYF.

The J gene is TRBJ1-2, the V gene TRBV5-1; maybe TRBD1 (5 bases). Germline values: CDR1 SGHRS, CDR2 YFSETQ. Between the trimmed V and J ends, which lost 3 bases and 8 bases, there was a span of 20 bases. The CDR3 consists of 15 residues. The CDR3, as DNA: TGCGCCAGCAGCTGGGTGGGGCAGTTATCCGAGGGCTACACCTTC. It specifies CASSWVGQLSEGYTF.

J is TRBJ2-7 and V is TRBV5-4; TRBD2 agrees at 13 bases. Germline lookup yields CDR1 SGHNT and CDR2 YYREEE (reference sequence). The CDR3 has 15 amino acids. The J segment lost 3 bases and the V segment lost 2 bases, leaving 2 bases of the junction unmatched. CDR3 in DNA: TGTGCCAGCAGCTTCCGGACTAGCGGGAGCTACGAGCAGTACTTC. Its translation is CASSFRTSGSYEQYF.

Comment on this clone: Other nucleotide sequences from this sample produce the same CDR3. The chain recombines TRBV28 with TRBJ2-7; D is ambiguous. V dropped 5 bases and J dropped 3 bases, with 5 bases sitting between them. Germline CDR1 MDHEN, CDR2 SYDVKM. CDR3 length equals 11 residues. CDR3 nucleotides: TGTGCCAGCAGTCGTTACTACGAGCAGTACTTC. It is translated as CASSRYYEQYF.

V and J are TRBV29-1 and TRBJ2-1, with 8 bases matching TRBD2. The germline V gene encodes CDR1 SQVTM and CDR2 ANQGSEA. This CDR3 contains 14 residues. The V and J ends lost 8 bases and 8 bases, in that order; junction bases with no gene match: 14. The CDR3 reads CSLRAGVSPDEQFF. CDR3 in DNA: TGCAGCTTAAGAGCGGGAGTTAGTCCCGATGAGCAGTTCTTC.

The genes are TRBV4-1 and TRBJ2-4; D may match TRBD1 or TRBD2 (5 bases each). The CDR3 totals 17 residues. Trimming removed 4 bases from V and 2 bases from J, with 18 bases in between. CDR1 and CDR2 (germline): MGHRA, YSYEKL. In DNA form, the CDR3 reads TGCGCCAGCAGCCTGGGACGGACCCACGGTTCCAAAAACATTCAGTACTTC. Its translation: CASSLGRTHGSKNIQYF.

This clone was seen only once. This chain joins TRBV9 and TRBJ2-7; either TRBD1 or TRBD2 may fit D (6 bases each). Germline CDR1 is SGDLS and CDR2 is YYNGEE. Trimming stripped 4 bases from V and 4 bases from J, with 18 bases between. This CDR3 has 15 amino acids. The chain's CDR3 is CASSLEGQGIYEQYF. The CDR3 DNA sequence: TGTGCCAGCAGCTTGGAGGGACAAGGTATATACGAGCAGTACTTC.

The V gene is TRBV28, the J gene TRBJ2-3, with 8 bases aligning to TRBD2. CDR3 length equals 18 residues. V was clipped by 3 bases and J by 0 bases; unmatched bases: 11. Germline loops: CDR1 MDHEN, CDR2 SYDVKM. CDR3 DNA: TGTGCCAGCAGTTTGGGGCTAGCGGGCGCATATAGCACAGATACGCAGTATTTT. As protein: CASSLGLAGAYSTDTQYF.

CDR3 nucleotides: TGTGCCAGCAGTTACTGGACGCGGGGTGAAGCTTTCTTT. It translates to CASSYWTRGEAFF. The chain recombines TRBV6-5 with TRBJ1-1, with D uncertain. The germline gives CDR1 MNHEY, CDR2 SVGAGI. There are 13 residues in the CDR3. With 1 base removed from V and 7 bases from J, the gap between germline ends came to 10 bases.

The genes are TRBV7-2 and TRBJ1-2; D ambiguous. The CDR3 totals 14 residues. Germline-derived CDR1 and CDR2 are SGHTA and FQGNSA. The V gene lost 5 bases and the J gene lost 10 bases, with 20 bases spanning the gap. CDR3 sequence: CASSPPQWSLNYTF. CDR3 DNA: TGTGCCAGCAGCCCCCCCCAGTGGTCTTTAAACTACACCTTC.

The V gene is TRBV9, the J gene TRBJ2-5; 13 nucleotides match TRBD2. This CDR3 is 19 amino acids long. CDR1 SGDLS and CDR2 YYNGEE come from the germline V gene. J was trimmed by 0 bases and V by 0 bases; bases with no gene match: 8. The CDR3 sequence: CASSVDGRLAGGNQETQYF. DNA for the CDR3: TGTGCCAGCAGCGTAGATGGCCGACTAGCGGGGGGAAACCAAGAGACCCAGTACTTC.

The chain joins TRBV7-3 to TRBJ1-1, with D hard to call. The CDR3 loop spans 16 amino acids. Germline values: CDR1 SGHTA, CDR2 FQGTGA. The V and J ends lost 2 bases and 0 bases respectively, with 13 bases between them. The CDR3 region has the DNA TGTGCCAGCAGCTTATTGGCCTCGGCGGTGAACACTGAAGCTTTCTTT. This translates into CASSLLASAVNTEAFF.

The chain employs TRBV25-1 and TRBJ2-7, with 8 bases identical to TRBD1. J was trimmed by 0 bases and V by 11 bases; bases with no gene match: 6. Germline assignment: CDR1 MGHDK and CDR2 SYGVNS. This CDR3 contains 13 residues. In DNA, the CDR3 is TGTGCCGGACAGGGTCCGAGCTCCTACGAGCAGTACTTC. Translating it yields CAGQGPSSYEQYF.

The gene calls are TRBV15 and TRBJ1-5; D is unclear. With 0 bases removed from V and 3 bases from J, the gap between germline ends came to 9 bases. This CDR3 has 15 amino acids. Germline V lookup: CDR1 LNHNV, CDR2 YYDKDF (reference sequence). The CDR3 region has the DNA TGTGCCACCAGCAGAGATCGAGGTAACAATCAGCCCCAGCATTTT. This sequence encodes CATSRDRGNNQPQHF.

The V and J genes are TRBV5-6 and TRBJ1-2; TRBD1 is a possible D gene (5 bases). V lost 2 bases and J lost 7, with 9 bases in between. The CDR3 length is 12 residues. Looked up from germline, CDR1 is SGHDT and CDR2 is YYEEEE. The CDR3 region is CASSFQGVGYTF. DNA for the CDR3: TGTGCCAGCAGCTTTCAAGGGGTTGGCTACACCTTC.

This clone has a single count. The chain links TRBV4-1 to TRBJ2-7; D is perhaps TRBD1 (6 bases). Per germline, CDR1 MGHRA and CDR2 YSYEKL. The length of the CDR3 is 15 residues. V dropped 4 bases and J dropped 6 bases, with 19 bases sitting between them. This CDR3 reads CASSPLWDKAPEQYF. As DNA, the CDR3 is TGCGCCAGCAGCCCGCTCTGGGACAAGGCTCCCGAGCAGTACTTC.